These 23 T cell receptor beta chains share one sample of origin, sequenced in a study of CD8 T cells in Susac syndrome. With random hexamers, about 0.45 to 1 ug RNA was reverse transcribed. Using its own MiXCR run on the immunoSEQ multiplex PCR reads, TCRdb lists one record per CDR3 protein. This table holds over 150,000 distinct CDR3 sequences, over 90% found once. The sample comprised CD4+ T cells from PBMCs. Receptors were obtained from a human donor with Susac syndrome.

V gene TRBV28 combines with J gene TRBJ2-1; TRBD2 aligns across 8 bases. J lost 7 bases, V lost 7 bases, and 12 bases had no gene match. Germline loops: CDR1 MDHEN, CDR2 SYDVKM. The CDR3 length is 15 residues. The CDR3 spells CASTPAGRGSNEQFF. The CDR3 coding sequence is TGTGCCAGCACTCCTGCCGGGAGGGGGTCGAATGAGCAGTTCTTC.

The chain carries TRBV23-1 and TRBJ1-1, with a weak D call TRBD1 (6 bases). TRBV23-1 is marked as an open reading frame, function uncertain. The CDR3 spans 14 residues. The V end lost 6 bases, the J end lost 3 bases, and 14 bases lay between the germline ends. Here the CDR3 reads CASSQGQCHTEAFF. In DNA, the CDR3 is TGCGCCAGCAGCCAAGGACAGTGCCACACTGAAGCTTTCTTT.

V gene TRBV2 combines with J gene TRBJ2-5; 9 nucleotides agree with TRBD2. The CDR3 has 18 amino acids. The trim removed 0 bases at V and 5 bases at J, leaving 13 bases unmatched. The germline CDR1 and CDR2 sequences are SNHLY and FYNNEI. The DNA for the CDR3 is TGTGCCAGCAGTGAAGCGCTTCGAGGGCTAGCGGGACGGGAGACCCAGTACTTC. Translating gives CASSEALRGLAGRETQYF.

The rearrangement joins TRBV6-5 to TRBJ2-3; the D is unclear. This CDR3 is built from 13 residues. The germline gives CDR1 MNHEY, CDR2 SVGAGI. With 4 bases removed from V and 2 bases from J, the gap between germline ends came to 7 bases. CDR3 in amino acids: CASSSPATDTQYF. Written as DNA, the CDR3 is TGTGCCAGCAGTTCCCCAGCCACAGATACGCAGTATTTT.

This clonotype has only one observation. V gene TRBV20-1 combines with J gene TRBJ2-3; 10 positions agree with TRBD2. The CDR3 is 14 residues long. J was trimmed by 1 base and V by 6 bases; bases with no gene match: 4. Germline-derived CDR1 and CDR2 are DFQATT and SNEGSKA (reference sequence). CDR3 nucleotides: TGCAGTGCAGAAGGGACTAGCGGCACAGATACGCAGTATTTT. Its protein is CSAEGTSGTDTQYF.

In DNA, the CDR3 is TGTGCCAGCAGCCAAGGGGGAGACGAGCAGTACTTC. It encodes CASSQGGDEQYF. This rearrangement joins TRBV3-1 to TRBJ2-7; D is perhaps TRBD2 (5 bases). The CDR3 contains 12 residues. V lost 1 base and J lost 5, with 6 bases in between. CDR1 is LGHDT, CDR2 YNNKEL, per germline (reference sequence).

CDR3 sequence (DNA): TGTGCCACCAGTGATTTGACGGGGTCCGGTGAGACCCAGTACTTC. It codes for CATSDLTGSGETQYF. The chain combines TRBV24-1 with TRBJ2-5; the D gene is possibly TRBD2 (5 bases). With 0 bases removed from V and 5 bases from J, the gap between germline ends came to 12 bases. CDR1 KGHDR and CDR2 SFDVKD come from the germline V gene. This CDR3 comprises 15 residues.

This chain joins TRBV6-5 and TRBJ1-6, with 8 bases lining up with TRBD1. CDR3 size: 18 residues. V was clipped by 4 bases and J by 0 bases; unmatched bases: 8. From germline, CDR1 is MNHEY and CDR2 SVGAGI. The CDR3, as DNA: TGTGCCAGCAGTTTAGACAGGGGAATGGTCTCCTATAATTCACCCCTCCACTTT. This encodes CASSLDRGMVSYNSPLHF.

This rearrangement joins TRBV5-1 to TRBJ2-2, with D hard to call. Germline values: CDR1 SGHRS, CDR2 YFSETQ. There are 15 residues in the CDR3. V gave up 0 bases and J gave up 6 bases, with 12 bases separating them. CDR3 region: CASSLGPPLAGELFF. For the CDR3, the DNA is TGCGCCAGCAGCTTGGGGCCCCCCTTGGCCGGGGAGCTGTTTTTT.

The chain carries TRBV2 and TRBJ2-7; 7 bases match TRBD1. Germline-derived CDR1 and CDR2 are SNHLY and FYNNEI. V was clipped by 6 bases and J by 0 bases; unmatched bases: 11. The length of the CDR3 is 16 residues. The CDR3 bases are TGTGCCAGCAGGGCCACCGGGACAGCCAGCTCCTACGAGCAGTACTTC. Amino acid sequence: CASRATGTASSYEQYF.

The V call is TRBV5-1, the J call TRBJ2-2; 9 bases map to TRBD1. V dropped 0 bases and J dropped 3; count of bases not matched to a gene: 0. Germline V CDR1 and CDR2: SGHRS, YFSETQ. The CDR3 has 15 amino acids. CDR3 nucleotide sequence: TGCGCCAGCAGCTTGGGGGACAGGGACACCGGGGAGCTGTTTTTT. It codes for CASSLGDRDTGELFF.

The chain is built from TRBV18 and TRBJ2-5; either TRBD1 or TRBD2 may supply D (6 bases each). The CDR3 consists of 13 residues. Deletions cut 6 bases from V and 5 bases from J, with 13 bases between. Germline CDR1 reads KGHSH; CDR2 reads LQKENI. In nucleotides, the CDR3 is TGTGCCAGCTCCCCGGGGGCGGCGGAGACCCAGTACTTC. The encoded protein is CASSPGAAETQYF.

The chain has TRBV2 and TRBJ2-6; D ambiguous. The CDR3 runs to 14 residues. V was pared by 8 bases and J by 4 bases, with 12 bases between. The germline gives CDR1 SNHLY, CDR2 FYNNEI. CDR3 in DNA: TGTGCCAGCGTGCCAACAACGGGGGCCAACGTCCTGACTTTC. Protein: CASVPTTGANVLTF. Drawing the rest from reference TRBV2 and TRBJ2-6, the complete variable domain is EPEVTQTPSHQVTQMGQEVILRCVPISNHLYFYWYRQILGQKVEFLVSFYNNEISEKSEIFDDQFSVERPDGSNFTLKIRSTKLEDSAMYFCASVPTTGANVLTFGAGSRLTVL.

V and J are TRBV30 and TRBJ1-1; possible D gene TRBD1, 5 bases. Trimming removed 1 base at V and 5 bases at J, with 14 bases between. Germline V gives CDR1 GTSNPN, CDR2 SVGIG (reference sequence). The CDR3 runs to 14 residues. The CDR3 nucleotides are TGTGCCTGGAGTGGGGACCTTTGGAGGACTGAAGCTTTCTTT. This sequence encodes CAWSGDLWRTEAFF.

The CDR3 DNA follows: TGTGCCAGTAGTCGTCCCCTCCCGTCTGGGGCCAACGTCCTGACTTTC. Translated: CASSRPLPSGANVLTF. The rearrangement uses TRBV19 and TRBJ2-6, with unresolved D. The CDR3 extends over 16 amino acids. Germline V CDR1 and CDR2: LNHDA, SQIVND (reference sequence). Between the trimmed V and J ends, which lost 5 bases and 1 base, there was a span of 12 bases.

The genes are TRBV30 and TRBJ1-5; possibly TRBD1 for D (5 bases). V shed 0 bases and J shed 5 bases, with 11 bases lying between them. CDR1 is GTSNPN, CDR2 SVGIG, per germline (reference sequence). CDR3 length equals 14 residues. CDR3 bases: TGTGCCTGGAGTGTTGCAGGGAAGGATCAGCCCCAGCATTTT. Its translation: CAWSVAGKDQPQHF.

This clonotype was counted once. The chain links TRBV5-4 to TRBJ2-6; a possible D gene is TRBD1 (5 bases). V lost 2 bases and J lost 0, with 9 bases in between. CDR3 length: 16 residues. Germline V gives CDR1 SGHNT, CDR2 YYREEE (reference sequence). The CDR3 is CASSFRGISGANVLTF. The CDR3 DNA sequence: TGTGCCAGCAGCTTTAGGGGCATCTCTGGGGCCAACGTCCTGACTTTC.

This rearrangement joins TRBV7-9 to TRBJ2-1; 13 positions agree with TRBD2. This CDR3 comprises 19 residues. V shed 2 bases and J 3 bases; nucleotides not matched to a gene: 10. CDR1 is SEHNR, CDR2 FQNEAQ, per germline (reference sequence). The CDR3 DNA is TGTGCCAGCAGCTTAACGCGGATTGGGACTAGCGGGAACTACAATGAGCAGTTCTTC. Its translation: CASSLTRIGTSGNYNEQFF.

The chain links TRBV18 to TRBJ1-4, with D unclear. The CDR3 has 12 amino acids. With 3 bases removed from V and 8 bases from J, the gap between germline ends came to 7 bases. Looked up from germline, CDR1 is KGHSH and CDR2 is LQKENI. The CDR3 loop is CASSPDGEKLFF. As DNA, the CDR3 is TGTGCCAGCTCACCCGACGGGGAAAAACTGTTTTTT.

This rearrangement joins TRBV3-1 to TRBJ1-3; D not certain. With 0 bases removed from V and 11 bases from J, the gap between germline ends came to 8 bases. CDR1 is LGHDT, CDR2 YNNKEL, per germline (reference sequence). The CDR3 has 12 amino acids. CDR3 nucleotides: TGTGCCAGCAGCCAAGATCCCGTGGCCATATATTTT. This codes for CASSQDPVAIYF.

The chain links TRBV20-1 to TRBJ2-1; 7 bases align to TRBD2. The V and J ends lost 6 bases and 8 bases, in that order; junction bases with no gene match: 13. This CDR3 has 14 amino acids. Germline-derived CDR1 and CDR2 are DFQATT and SNEGSKA (reference sequence). The chain's CDR3 is CSALLADPKDEQFF. As DNA, the CDR3 is TGCAGTGCGCTTCTAGCGGACCCAAAGGATGAGCAGTTCTTC.

The gene calls are TRBV29-1 and TRBJ2-7, with 12 bases lining up with TRBD1. CDR1 and CDR2 from the germline V gene are SQVTM and ANQGSEA. The CDR3 covers 12 residues. The V and J ends lost 7 bases and 5 bases, in that order; junction bases with no gene match: 3. CDR3 nucleotides: TGCAGCGGGGGACAGGGGGCGGACGAGCAGTACTTC. Amino acids: CSGGQGADEQYF.

This chain links TRBV20-1 with TRBJ1-4; 8 bases align to TRBD1. The ends lost 3 bases at V and 3 bases at J; junction bases unmatched: 12. The CDR3 totals 17 residues. CDR1 is DFQATT and CDR2 is SNEGSKA in the germline V gene (reference sequence). CDR3: CSASYLDRGSPNEKLFF. For the CDR3, the DNA is TGCAGTGCTAGCTACCTCGACAGGGGATCACCTAATGAAAAACTGTTTTTT.